This T cell receptor (beta chain) stems from a study of graft-versus-host responses after intestinal transplantation. CDR1 and CDR2 (germline): MDHEN, SYDVKM. V lost 7 bases to trimming and J lost 0 bases, with 13 bases between them. The CDR3 extends over 16 amino acids. Turning to this clone: No antigen is known for it.

Method: immunoSEQ multiplex PCR; TCRdb's copy keeps in-frame clones and lacks some. Found here are around 100,000 clones, less than 90% of them singletons; the top ten hold 0.95%. This receptor was taken from a human donor who was the organ donor for an intestinal transplant. The gene calls are TRBV28 and TRBJ1-6; no definite D call. The source material was unstimulated CD4+ T cells sorted from spleen or lymph node cells, sampled before transplant. The CDR3 nucleotides are TGTGCCAGCACCCCCGGAGGGAGCTCCTATAATTCACCCCTCCACTTT. It encodes CASTPGGSSYNSPLHF.